This is a list of T cell receptor beta chains from one sample in a study of blood T cell repertoires in COVID-19. Only in-frame clones appear in the TCRdb table, and some are missing; sequencing was by immunoSEQ multiplex PCR. The sample yields under 200,000 clones, 82% seen once. Material for sequencing was PBMCs or T cells enriched from blood (not recorded which). Receptors originate from a woman aged 60-75 years with acute COVID-19. Each CDR3 is given with its conserved first and last residue.

V gene: TRBV12-3/TRBV12-4
J gene: TRBJ2-7
CDR3 length: 11
CDR3 protein: CASSREGEQYF

V gene: TRBV7-9
J gene: TRBJ1-4
CDR3 length: 15
CDR3 protein: CASSLMTGSNEKLFF

V gene: TRBV7-7
J gene: TRBJ2-5
CDR3 length: 15
CDR3 protein: CASSAGREFQETQYF

V gene: TRBV6-2/TRBV6-3
J gene: TRBJ1-1
CDR3 length: 12
CDR3 protein: CASSLQGFRAFF

V gene: TRBV18
J gene: TRBJ1-1
CDR3 length: 14
CDR3 protein: CASSPFTGEAEAFF

V gene: TRBV6-2/TRBV6-3
J gene: TRBJ2-7
CDR3 length: 15
CDR3 protein: CASSSQGFSIGEQYF

V gene: TRBV5-1
J gene: TRBJ2-1
CDR3 length: 18
CDR3 protein: CASSLGGLAGESGNEQFF

V gene: TRBV19
J gene: TRBJ2-3
CDR3 length: 15
CDR3 protein: CASSQGQGLTDTQYF

V gene: TRBV7-9
J gene: TRBJ2-2
CDR3 length: 17
CDR3 protein: CASSYGVGASNTGELFF

V gene: TRBV28
J gene: TRBJ1-5
CDR3 length: 14
CDR3 protein: CASSWDRGSQPQHF

V gene: TRBV5-1
J gene: TRBJ2-1
CDR3 length: 16
CDR3 protein: CASLPETSGRLNEQFF

V gene: TRBV28
J gene: TRBJ1-3
CDR3 length: 14
CDR3 protein: CASKTGTTGNTIYF

V gene: TRBV9
J gene: TRBJ1-2
CDR3 length: 15
CDR3 protein: CASSLTGDYNYGYTF

V gene: TRBV10-1
J gene: TRBJ2-4
CDR3 length: 13
CDR3 protein: CASSSQGAHIQYF

V gene: TRBV5-1
J gene: TRBJ1-1
CDR3 length: 14
CDR3 protein: CASSLVGLNTEAFF

V gene: TRBV19
J gene: TRBJ1-1
CDR3 length: 13
CDR3 protein: CATSRDRGFEAFF

V gene: TRBV5-1
J gene: TRBJ2-7
CDR3 length: 13
CDR3 protein: CASSLEQGGEQYF

V gene: TRBV4-3
J gene: TRBJ1-1
CDR3 length: 14
CDR3 protein: CASSQEGPGAEAFF

V gene: TRBV7-9
J gene: TRBJ2-3
CDR3 length: 15
CDR3 protein: CASSLGGSFTDTQYF

V gene: TRBV7-2
J gene: TRBJ2-2
CDR3 length: 15
CDR3 protein: CASSALAVDTGELFF

V gene: TRBV6-5
J gene: TRBJ2-1
CDR3 length: 14
CDR3 protein: CASSRLAVYNEQFF

V gene: TRBV5-1
J gene: TRBJ2-1
CDR3 length: 16
CDR3 protein: CASSTGQVSSYNEQFF

V gene: TRBV7-8
J gene: TRBJ1-1
CDR3 length: 16
CDR3 protein: CASSLDKKGMNTEAFF

V gene: TRBV28
J gene: TRBJ1-1
CDR3 length: 13
CDR3 protein: CASSPGQGLEAFF

V gene: TRBV7-2
J gene: TRBJ2-7
CDR3 length: 14
CDR3 protein: CASRLAGPGHEQYF

V gene: TRBV6-6
J gene: TRBJ2-1
CDR3 length: 12
CDR3 protein: CASSSGEAEQFF

V gene: TRBV5-1
J gene: TRBJ2-2
CDR3 length: 16
CDR3 protein: CASSPNRREVTGELFF

V gene: TRBV28
J gene: TRBJ1-3
CDR3 length: 15
CDR3 protein: CASSSSGVSGNTIYF

V gene: TRBV4-3
J gene: TRBJ2-7
CDR3 length: 15
CDR3 protein: CASSQVLSGIGEQYF

V gene: TRBV6-5
J gene: TRBJ2-1
CDR3 length: 15
CDR3 protein: CASSLGGPDYNEQFF

V gene: TRBV5-6
J gene: TRBJ2-1
CDR3 length: 17
CDR3 protein: CASSFIQGDSSYNEQFF

V gene: TRBV27
J gene: TRBJ2-5
CDR3 length: 14
CDR3 protein: CASRTSGTWETQYF

V gene: TRBV18
J gene: TRBJ2-2
CDR3 length: 14
CDR3 protein: CASSPKQGTGELFF

V gene: TRBV9
J gene: TRBJ2-1
CDR3 length: 15
CDR3 protein: CASSPTSGSYNEQFF

V gene: TRBV29-1
J gene: TRBJ2-7
CDR3 length: 10
CDR3 protein: CSVGSYEQYF

V gene: TRBV7-2
J gene: TRBJ1-5
CDR3 length: 17
CDR3 protein: CASSLEGRGRVFQPQHF

V gene: TRBV5-1
J gene: TRBJ2-1
CDR3 length: 14
CDR3 protein: CASAVGADYNEQFF

V gene: TRBV2
J gene: TRBJ1-1
CDR3 length: 15
CDR3 protein: CATRFVAGSDTEAFF

V gene: TRBV5-1
J gene: TRBJ1-2
CDR3 length: 14
CDR3 protein: CASQPGQAVYGYTF

V gene: TRBV5-4
J gene: TRBJ2-3
CDR3 length: 15
CDR3 protein: CASSLDSGSTDTQYF

V gene: TRBV28
J gene: TRBJ1-5
CDR3 length: 16
CDR3 protein: CASSALTGGGNQPQHF

V gene: TRBV6-5
J gene: TRBJ1-2
CDR3 length: 16
CDR3 protein: CASSYRRGRTGYGYTF

V gene: TRBV2
J gene: TRBJ1-1
CDR3 length: 13
CDR3 protein: CASRATENTEAFF

V gene: TRBV28
J gene: TRBJ1-5
CDR3 length: 14
CDR3 protein: CASTSAGGDQPQHF

V gene: TRBV2
J gene: TRBJ1-3
CDR3 length: 15
CDR3 protein: CASSEGAREGNTIYF

V gene: TRBV25-1
J gene: TRBJ1-1
CDR3 length: 14
CDR3 protein: CASSETGLNTEAFF